The text below deals with one TCR beta chain. This clone's antigen is unknown. It has no much larger one-base neighbor in the sample; base qualities were not kept. Whole blood was collected in K2EDTA tubes by collaborating institutions according to the institutions' own protocols. For TCRbeta analysis, collaborators shipped samples in one of three forms: frozen whole blood, isolated PBMCs, or DNA extracted from either of those sample types. This sample was taken from a study of blood T cell repertoires in COVID-19 (dated by TCRdb to about 2020). Context from the whole study: The collaborator samples originated in the United States, Italy and Spain and spanned the acute and convalescent phases of COVID-19. Deeply sampled blood TCRbeta repertoires from subjects exposed to, actively infected with, or recovered from COVID-19 were included in the dataset. HLA class I and class II types, where available, came from metadata supplied by the sample provider rather than from assay-based typing. Sample metadata almost always included a de-identified subject ID, COVID-19 status, age in years and sex. The repertoires were released in a freely available public database intended as a resource for research on the immune response to SARS-CoV-2. The material from the prospective study consisted of cDNA or gDNA derived from T cells, B-cell-depleted T cells, or PBMCs. The samples were drawn from the first 160 participants of the ongoing ImmuneRACE study and from more than 1,000 subjects provided by 6 global collaborators.

Broad study findings and their caveats: How much clinical and demographic metadata was included differed by source and by participant, and the metadata was provided uncurated.

TCRbeta CDR3 regions were amplified from genomic DNA by means of the immunoSEQ Assay, a bias-controlled multiplex PCR. The authors processed their data as follows. The number of nucleated cells in each sample was estimated by amplification of reference gene primers within the assay. To quantify the absolute abundance of each unique TCRbeta CDR3 rearrangement, sequence reads were collapsed and filtered. For each sample, productive Simpson clonality was calculated as the square root of Simpson's diversity index across productive rearrangements. Sourced from immuneACCESS, this table was stored by TCRdb with only in-frame sequences that have V and J called. A share of the clones is absent; for the studies checked, an unresolved V gene accounts for under half, and the remainder has no known explanation. V and J calls and clone size follow that table, whereas D and trimming were derived from the DNA. This sample holds about 73,000 clones; roughly four fifths were observed only once. The top ten clonotypes cover roughly 6% of the sample.

What was sequenced was peripheral blood. The receptor was isolated from a woman aged 55-69 years with acute or convalescent COVID-19.

CDR3 protein: CASSQETGVSNQPQHF. The DNA sequence reads TGCGCCAGCAGCCAAGAGACAGGGGTGAGCAATCAGCCCCAGCATTTT. The chain was built from TRBV4-1 and TRBJ1-5; the central 8 bases match TRBD1. V and J are trimmed by 0 bases and 1 base, and the gene matches miss 2 bases of the junction. The CDR3 goes from the cysteine to the phenylalanine over 16 residues. Of all the DNA, just the CDR3 is kept, 48 bases in frame from base 1. According to the germline V gene, CDR1 reads MGHRA and CDR2 reads YSYEKL.